The clone carrying this TCR beta chain was observed a few times. This sample is part of a study of T-cell memory formation after mild COVID-19. Trimming left V 5 bases short and J 5 bases short, with 11 bases between. Germline CDR1 SGHTA, CDR2 FQGNSA. The CDR3 contains 13 residues. A single record per CDR3 protein comes from TCRdb applying MiXCR to the 5' RACE reads. This sample has around 370,000 distinct CDR3 sequences; around 21% occur once, and the top ten carry 12%. The sequence was obtained from an adult woman who had mild COVID-19 (a few samples of this study predate the infection). Cell type and time point are not known. The chain recombines TRBV7-2 with TRBJ2-3, with D hard to call. Sequencing was carried out using PBMCs or a T cell subset sorted from them (not recorded which). The CDR3: CASSPGWLDTQYF. CDR3 nucleotide sequence: TGTGCCAGCAGCCCCGGGTGGTTAGATACGCAGTATTTT.